This T cell receptor beta chain came from a study of control samples from healthy donors and cancer patients. V lost 4 bases to trimming and J lost 1 base, with 7 bases between them. The length of the CDR3 is 13 residues. The germline V gene has CDR1 KGHSH and CDR2 LQKENI. The assay was immunoSEQ multiplex PCR, and TCRdb's table has in-frame clones only and misses some. Among 200,000 or so clones listed, roughly 94% were seen once. The sequence was obtained from a man aged 50 to 60 in good health. Input material: blood. The gene calls are TRBV18 and TRBJ2-5; D call uncertain. The chain's CDR3 is CASSRSGQETQYF. DNA of the CDR3: TGTGCCAGCTCACGCTCGGGCCAAGAGACCCAGTACTTC.